Following are 5 T cell receptor beta chains from one sample sequenced in a study of cytomegalovirus exposure and HLA in healthy donors. This PCR relied on a set of 60 Vbeta primers and 13 Jbeta primers. The method was immunoSEQ multiplex PCR; TCRdb's version includes in-frame clones alone and lacks a portion of them. The sample carries roughly 130,000 clones, around 78% recorded once. The source material was PBMCs. The receptors were sampled from a woman between 35 and 50 years old in good health and CMV-seronegative.

The rearrangement links TRBV30 to TRBJ1-4; D is ambiguous. Germline V gives CDR1 GTSNPN, CDR2 SVGIG (reference sequence). The ends were cut back, 4 bases at V and 4 bases at J, with 13 bases in the middle. This CDR3 is 14 amino acids long. CDR3 amino acids: CAWTGGLFNEKLFF. CDR3 sequence (DNA): TGTGCCTGGACCGGAGGGCTCTTTAATGAAAAACTGTTTTTT. The entire variable domain, with the rest obtained from reference TRBV30 and TRBJ1-4, is as follows: SQTIHQWPATLVQPVGSPLSLECTVEGTSNPNLYWYRQAAGRGLQLLFYSVGIGQISSEVPQNLSASRPQDRQFILSSKKLLLSDSGFYLCAWTGGLFNEKLFFGSGTQLSVL.

This sequence joins TRBV2 and TRBJ1-3, with TRBD1 as a possible D gene (6 bases). Germline CDR1 SNHLY, CDR2 FYNNEI. Trimming removed 7 bases from V and 2 bases from J, with 15 bases in between. This CDR3 comprises 15 residues. This CDR3 reads CASKAQGTTGNTIYF. Written as DNA, the CDR3 is TGTGCCAGCAAGGCTCAGGGGACTACTGGAAACACCATATATTTT.

The V call is TRBV6-5, the J call TRBJ1-2; weak D call: TRBD1 (6 bases). The CDR3 runs 13 residues. The germline V and J ends were trimmed by 5 bases and 4 bases, with 11 bases remaining between them. The germline V gene has CDR1 MNHEY and CDR2 SVGAGI. In nucleotides, the CDR3 is TGTGCCAGCAGTGCCGACAGGTCCTATGGCTACACCTTC. It translates to CASSADRSYGYTF.

The chain joins TRBV9 to TRBJ1-2; TRBD1 aligns across 7 bases. The V segment lost 3 bases and the J segment 14 bases; nucleotides outside the gene matches: 10. The CDR3 runs to 12 residues. Germline V gene data show CDR1 as SGDLS and CDR2 as YYNGEE. In nucleotides, the CDR3 is TGTGCCAGCAGCGAGGGGAACAGGGGCTCAACCTTC. Translation: CASSEGNRGSTF.

The chain couples TRBV21-1 to TRBJ2-1; the table's D call, TRBD2, was not checked against the DNA. TRBV21-1 is flagged as a pseudogene. The CDR3 is 18 residues long. The CDR3 region has the DNA TGTGCCAGCAGCAAAGACGGCGGGGGGAGGTGCTCCTACAATGAGCAGTTCTTC. Its translation: CASSKDGGGRCSYNEQFF.